This T cell receptor (beta chain) was sequenced during a study of blood T cell repertoires in COVID-19. Study details: COVID-19 samples, acute and convalescent, were from the United States, Italy and Spain. PBMCs, B-cell-depleted T cells, or T cells were the source of the cDNA or gDNA that made up the material.

In the source study's methods: It was from reference gene primer amplification that nucleated cell counts were estimated. Measured with immunoSEQ multiplex PCR; TCRdb has only the in-frame clones, and not every one. V and J calls and clone size are given by that table; D and trimming were obtained from the DNA. The repertoire includes roughly 45,000 clones, roughly 73% of them detected once, and approximately 30% sits in the top ten. Per germline, CDR1 SGDLS and CDR2 YYNGEE. With 4 bases clipped from V and 5 bases from J, the junction kept 8 bases outside the gene matches. The CDR3 is 16 amino acids.

This clonotype was obtained from a woman in her 70s with acute or convalescent COVID-19. Sequenced input: peripheral blood. V and J are TRBV9 and TRBJ2-3, with 12 positions matching TRBD2. CDR3 loop: CASSSASGRAKDTQYF. The DNA of the CDR3 is TGTGCCAGCAGCTCCGCTAGCGGGAGGGCCAAAGATACGCAGTATTTT. Using reference TRBV9 and TRBJ2-3 for the parts outside the CDR3, the full variable domain is DSGVTQTPKHLITATGQRVTLRCSPRSGDLSVYWYQQSLDQGLQFLIQYYNGEERAKGNILERFSAQQFPDLHSELNLSSLELGDSALYFCASSSASGRAKDTQYFGPGTRLTVL.